Below, 17 T cell receptor beta chains from the same sample are listed, as sequenced in a study of cytomegalovirus exposure and HLA in healthy donors. Profiling relied on immunoSEQ multiplex PCR, and the TCRdb table lists in-frame clones only, not all of them. The sample lists 110,000 or so clones, more than 75% occurring once. The sequencing sample was made of PBMCs. The source is a woman aged 25 to 39 in good health and CMV-seronegative.

This clone was seen more than once but under ten times. The chain has TRBV5-1 and TRBJ1-2; 7 bases match TRBD1. V was pared by 4 bases and J by 8 bases, with 11 bases of the junction left unmatched. This CDR3 is built from 14 residues. The germline gives CDR1 SGHRS, CDR2 YFSETQ. The CDR3 reads CASSEEGQPGGYTF. As DNA, the CDR3 is TGCGCCAGCAGCGAGGAGGGACAGCCTGGGGGCTACACCTTC.

The V gene is TRBV28, the J gene TRBJ2-1; 11 nucleotides match TRBD2. The V gene end was trimmed by 2 bases and the J gene end by 5 bases; junction bases not matched to a gene: 5. From germline, CDR1 is MDHEN and CDR2 SYDVKM. The CDR3 runs 16 residues. The CDR3 bases are TGTGCCAGCAGTTTACAACTAGCGGGGGCCCACAATGAGCAGTTCTTC. It yields the protein CASSLQLAGAHNEQFF.

The gene calls are TRBV6-5 and TRBJ1-3; D ambiguous. The CDR3 sequence is 14 residues long. CDR1 MNHEY and CDR2 SVGAGI come from the germline V gene. The V end was cut by 2 bases, the J end by 3 bases, with 8 bases between. This CDR3 reads CASSYGEVGNTIYF. The CDR3 DNA sequence: TGTGCCAGCAGTTACGGGGAGGTTGGAAACACCATATATTTT.

This clone has only a few counts. V and J are TRBV7-9 and TRBJ2-7, with 10 bases aligning to TRBD2. V trimming: 8 bases; J trimming: 0 bases; junction bases outside the gene matches: 7. CDR1 is SEHNR, CDR2 FQNEAQ, per germline (reference sequence). This CDR3 has 15 residues. The CDR3 is CASQPTSGSSYEQYF. CDR3 sequence (DNA): TGTGCCAGCCAACCGACTAGCGGGTCCTCCTACGAGCAGTACTTC.

This clone was counted between two and nine times. The chain joins TRBV10-3 to TRBJ2-3, with 11 bases identical to TRBD2. Germline assignment: CDR1 ENHRY and CDR2 SYGVKD. Trimming cost V 6 bases and J 4 bases; bases outside gene matches: 0. The CDR3 length is 13 residues. The CDR3: CAIRTSGADTQYF. In DNA form, the CDR3 reads TGTGCCATCAGGACTAGCGGGGCAGATACGCAGTATTTT.

This rearrangement joins TRBV6-5 to TRBJ2-7; 9 bases are shared with TRBD2. With V trimmed by 7 bases and J by 2 bases, 6 bases remained unmatched. Germline lookup yields CDR1 MNHEY and CDR2 SVGAGI. The CDR3 is 14 residues long. CDR3 nucleotide sequence: TGTGCCAGCACTAGCGGGACATCTACCTACGAGCAGTACTTC. This sequence encodes CASTSGTSTYEQYF.

The chain uses TRBV23-1 and TRBJ1-5; TRBD1 might be the D (6 bases). TRBV23-1 is filed as an ORF, its function uncertain. This CDR3 contains 17 residues. The V gene lost 0 bases and the J gene lost 4 bases, with 16 bases spanning the gap. CDR3 DNA: TGCGCCAGCAGTCAATCTCCAAAAGGGGGGGAAAATCAGCCCCAGCATTTT. Translated: CASSQSPKGGENQPQHF.

This clone has only one observation. V is TRBV23-1 and J is TRBJ1-2, with D possibly being TRBD1 (6 bases). TRBV23-1 is an ORF for which the function is uncertain. The CDR3 is 14 residues long. V was clipped by 6 bases and J by 4 bases, with 15 bases between them. The CDR3 DNA sequence: TGCGCCAGCAGGGGAACAGGGCCCCTCTATGGCTACACCTTC. Protein product: CASRGTGPLYGYTF.

This chain links TRBV5-8 with TRBJ1-2, with D tentatively TRBD1 (6 bases). V was trimmed by 2 bases and J by 8 bases, leaving 10 bases between them. CDR3 length: 12 amino acids. The germline V gene has CDR1 SGHTS and CDR2 YDEGEE. The CDR3 region has the DNA TGTGCCAGCAGCTTCCAGGGGCTCGGCTACACCTTC. Its protein is CASSFQGLGYTF.

The rearrangement joins TRBV4-1 to TRBJ2-1; TRBD2 agrees at 9 bases. Per the germline V gene, CDR1 is MGHRA and CDR2 is YSYEKL. V lost 6 bases to trimming and J lost 7 bases; unmatched junction nucleotides: 10. The CDR3 loop spans 15 amino acids. CDR3 bases: TGCGCCAGCAGTAGACTGGGACTAGCTGCGAATGAGCAGTTCTTC. Amino acids: CASSRLGLAANEQFF.

This clone was detected a few times. Other DNA sequences within the sample encode an identical CDR3. The V and J genes are TRBV7-2 and TRBJ2-7; TRBD2 aligns across 9 bases. The germline V gene encodes CDR1 SGHTA and CDR2 FQGNSA. The V segment lost 1 base and the J segment 6 bases; nucleotides outside the gene matches: 7. The CDR3 covers 15 residues. CDR3 protein: CASSLGGLAGREQYF. CDR3 in DNA: TGTGCCAGCAGCTTAGGGGGGCTAGCGGGACGCGAGCAGTACTTC.

The chain is built from TRBV21-1 and TRBJ1-2; the tabulated D call, TRBD1, remains unverified against the DNA. TRBV21-1 has pseudogene status. The CDR3 extends over 17 amino acids. The CDR3 reads CASSTKPDRVVGYGYTF. CDR3 nucleotides: TGTGCCAGCAGCACAAAGCCAGACAGGGTTGTTGGCTATGGCTACACCTTC.

The rearrangement joins TRBV10-3 to TRBJ1-5, with a weak D call TRBD1 (5 bases). Germline assignment: CDR1 ENHRY and CDR2 SYGVKD. V dropped 10 bases and J dropped 4 bases, with 14 bases sitting between them. The CDR3 spans 13 residues. In DNA form, the CDR3 reads TGTGCCACTACCTGGGGGGGGAATCAGCCCCAGCATTTT. Translated, it gives CATTWGGNQPQHF.

The gene calls are TRBV18 and TRBJ2-2, with 7 bases that match TRBD1. J gave up 5 bases and V 6 bases, and 12 bases lay outside the gene matches. Germline V CDR1 and CDR2: KGHSH, LQKENI. The CDR3 has 16 residues. CDR3 coding DNA: TGTGCCAGCTCTCGATTCGGGACAGCCGGTACCGGGGAGCTGTTTTTT. It translates to CASSRFGTAGTGELFF.

The rearrangement links TRBV12-5 to TRBJ1-1, with unresolved D. V lost 1 base to trimming and J lost 2 bases, with 5 bases between them. CDR1 is LGHNT, CDR2 FRNRAP, per germline. The CDR3 is 13 amino acids. The CDR3 here is CASGLAYNTEAFF. CDR3 bases: TGTGCTAGTGGTTTGGCCTATAACACTGAAGCTTTCTTT.

This clone has only one observation. The chain joins TRBV7-2 to TRBJ1-1; TRBD1 is a possible D gene (5 bases). Germline CDR1 and CDR2: SGHTA and FQGNSA. The CDR3 sequence is 17 residues long. Trimming took 0 bases from V and 0 from J, leaving 14 bases between them. The CDR3 region has the DNA TGTGCCAGCAGCTTAGCGATAGGGGTCAGGATGAACACTGAAGCTTTCTTT. Encoded protein: CASSLAIGVRMNTEAFF.

This clone was seen a handful of times. The chain is built from TRBV4-3 and TRBJ2-7, with D perhaps matching TRBD1 (5 bases). Germline V lookup: CDR1 LGHNA, CDR2 YSLEER. There are 15 residues in the CDR3. The V end lost 1 base, the J end lost 3 bases, and 13 bases lay between the germline ends. CDR3 sequence (DNA): TGCGCCAGCAGCCAAGGTGTCCAGGGAAGCTACGAGCAGTACTTC. Protein sequence: CASSQGVQGSYEQYF.